The entry below describes one T cell receptor (beta chain). This entry belongs to a study of blood T cell repertoires in COVID-19. Overall study context: Spain, Italy and the United States supplied samples that represented acute and convalescent COVID-19. The analysed material was cDNA or gDNA that came from T cells, B-cell-depleted T cells, or PBMCs.

V lost 4 bases and J lost 5; bases outside the gene matches: 13. The V gene's germline CDR1 is SGHNT and CDR2 YYREEE (reference sequence). This CDR3 has 16 amino acids. In the study's own analysis: Reference gene primer amplification gave estimated nucleated cell counts. Sequenced by immunoSEQ multiplex PCR; TCRdb stores in-frame clones only, minus some. V, J and clone size reflect that table, while D and trimming were determined from the DNA. The table records about 240,000 clones, 87% of them present only once. The J gene is TRBJ1-1, the V gene TRBV5-4; 8 positions match TRBD1. The material sequenced was peripheral blood. This receptor was identified in a man aged 60 to 69 who had recovered from COVID-19. The CDR3, as DNA: TGTGCCAGCAGCCGCGACAACAGGGGGTCTTCAACTGAAGCTTTCTTT. Translating gives CASSRDNRGSSTEAFF.